These 6 T cell receptor beta chains came from one sample sequenced in a study of metastatic and nonmetastatic thyroid tumors. Each patient went into thyroid surgery without having received any treatment. TCRdb redid the clone calls on the PCR reads using MiXCR. The sample holds some 55,000 clones, almost 30% seen once. Specimen: blood. The receptors were sampled from a female donor with papillary thyroid cancer or a benign thyroid nodule (not recorded which). Some clones in this sample may be carry-over from other donors' samples.

The chain is built from TRBV11-3 and TRBJ2-6; D remains unclear. The CDR3 consists of 14 residues. The germline V gene has CDR1 SGHNT and CDR2 YENEEA. V was shortened by 5 bases and J by 0 bases, with 5 bases between the two germline ends. CDR3 amino acids: CASSPRSGANVLTF. CDR3 sequence (DNA): TGTGCCAGCAGCCCCCGCTCTGGGGCCAACGTCCTGACTTTC.

The V gene is TRBV18, the J gene TRBJ1-2; unclear D gene. Deletions cut 4 bases from V and 5 bases from J, with 11 bases between. Germline CDR1 reads KGHSH; CDR2 reads LQKENI. The CDR3 has 13 residues. The CDR3 loop reads CASSRPTEYGYTF. The CDR3 nucleotides read TGTGCCAGCTCACGGCCGACTGAGTATGGCTACACCTTC.

Many counts were recorded for this clone. Within the sample, other DNA sequences also encode this same CDR3. The chain has TRBV20-1 and TRBJ2-1; 8 bases are shared with TRBD2. Unmatched junction bases numbered 15, after V lost 6 bases and J lost 8 bases. This CDR3 has 15 residues. CDR1 is DFQATT, CDR2 SNEGSKA, per germline (reference sequence). The DNA for the CDR3 is TGCAGTGCCGCGACCACTAGCGGTCCTCAGCATGAGCAGTTCTTC. Its protein is CSAATTSGPQHEQFF.

This rearrangement joins TRBV9 to TRBJ1-6; 9 nucleotides align to TRBD1. Germline V CDR1 and CDR2: SGDLS, YYNGEE. Trimming removed 0 bases from V and 6 bases from J; junction bases left unmatched: 1. The CDR3 contains 15 residues. The CDR3 DNA sequence: TGTGCCAGCAGCGTAGTGGACAGGGGTAATTCACCCCTCCACTTT. As protein: CASSVVDRGNSPLHF.

The sample holds a few counts of this clone. CDR3 coding DNA: TGTGCCAGCAGTTTCCCCGCTAGCGGGGCAAACAATGAGCAGTTCTTC. It codes for CASSFPASGANNEQFF. The gene calls are TRBV6-5 and TRBJ2-1; TRBD2 agrees at 9 bases. Germline CDR1 MNHEY, CDR2 SVGAGI. Trimming took 4 bases from V and 5 from J; bases not matched to a gene: 9. This CDR3 spans 16 amino acids.

With respect to this clone: An end of the junction does not agree with germline; a read error may underlie this. The chain uses TRBV12-3 or TRBV12-4 and TRBJ1-6; D is unclear. This CDR3 region has 12 residues. CDR3 in DNA: TGTCCCAGCAGTTTTCGGGGTTCACCCCTCCACTTT. Its protein product is CPSSFRGSPLHF.